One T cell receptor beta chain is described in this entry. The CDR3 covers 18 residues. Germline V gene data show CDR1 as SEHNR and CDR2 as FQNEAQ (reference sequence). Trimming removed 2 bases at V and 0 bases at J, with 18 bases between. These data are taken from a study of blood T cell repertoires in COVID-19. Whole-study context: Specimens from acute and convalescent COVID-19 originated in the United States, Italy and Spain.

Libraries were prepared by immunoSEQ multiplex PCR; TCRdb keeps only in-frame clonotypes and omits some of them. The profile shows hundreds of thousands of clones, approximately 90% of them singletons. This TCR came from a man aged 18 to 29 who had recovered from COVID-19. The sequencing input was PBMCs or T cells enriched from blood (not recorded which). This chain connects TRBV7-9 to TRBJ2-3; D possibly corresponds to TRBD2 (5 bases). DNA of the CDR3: TGTGCCAGCAGCTTACCAACAAACGGGGTACCTAGCACAGATACGCAGTATTTT. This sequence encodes CASSLPTNGVPSTDTQYF.